This is a list of T cell receptor beta chains from one sample in a study of blood T cell repertoires in COVID-19. Profiled with immunoSEQ multiplex PCR; TCRdb holds only in-frame clones, not every one. Of roughly 120,000 clones listed, about 81% are singletons. Material for sequencing was peripheral blood. All receptors derive from an older man with acute or convalescent COVID-19. The CDR3 runs from the conserved cysteine through the conserved F or W. D genes are given only for firm matches. Only some rows state a clone size, as once, few, many or a class for expanded clones.

d_call: NA
v_call: TRBV5-4
j_call: TRBJ2-2
clone_size: NA
cdr3_nt: TGTGCCAGCAGCCTGAGGACTCCTTCGAACACCGGGGAGCTGTTTTTT
cdr3_aa: CASSLRTPSNTGELFF

d_call: TRBD1
v_call: TRBV2
j_call: TRBJ1-2
clone_size: NA
cdr3_nt: TGTGCCAGCAGTGTGACAGGGGGGATTGAAGGCTACACCTTC
cdr3_aa: CASSVTGGIEGYTF

d_call: TRBD2
v_call: TRBV10-3
j_call: TRBJ2-1
clone_size: NA
cdr3_nt: TGTGCCATCAGTGAGCTACCACTAGCGGGGAATTACAATGAGCAGTTCTTC
cdr3_aa: CAISELPLAGNYNEQFF

d_call: TRBD1
v_call: TRBV23-1
j_call: TRBJ2-2
clone_size: NA
cdr3_nt: TGCGCCAGCAAAGACAGGGGCTGTCCTCCAGCCGGGGAGCTGTTTTTT
cdr3_aa: CASKDRGCPPAGELFF

d_call: TRBD1
v_call: TRBV7-2
j_call: TRBJ1-1
clone_size: NA
cdr3_nt: TGTGCCAGCAGCTCAACTTGGACAGGGATGAACACTGAAGCTTTCTTT
cdr3_aa: CASSSTWTGMNTEAFF

d_call: TRBD1
v_call: TRBV6-1
j_call: TRBJ1-4
clone_size: NA
cdr3_nt: TGTGCCAGCAGTGAAGGGGACAGGGGGCGGGAAAAACTGTTTTTT
cdr3_aa: CASSEGDRGREKLFF

d_call: NA
v_call: TRBV6-2/TRBV6-3
j_call: TRBJ2-7
clone_size: NA
cdr3_nt: TGTGCCAGCAGTACCCGAGGCGGAACCTACGAGCAGTACTTC
cdr3_aa: CASSTRGGTYEQYF

d_call: NA
v_call: TRBV19
j_call: TRBJ1-5
clone_size: NA
cdr3_nt: TGTGCCAGTAGTATAGATCTGAATCAGCCCCAGCATTTT
cdr3_aa: CASSIDLNQPQHF

d_call: NA
v_call: TRBV28
j_call: TRBJ1-1
clone_size: NA
cdr3_nt: TGTGCCAGCATTATACAGGGTTCTTTCTTT
cdr3_aa: CASIIQGSFF

d_call: TRBD1
v_call: TRBV9
j_call: TRBJ1-2
clone_size: NA
cdr3_nt: TGTGCCAGCAGCGTGGGGACAGACTATGGCTACACCTTC
cdr3_aa: CASSVGTDYGYTF

d_call: NA
v_call: TRBV7-2
j_call: TRBJ1-2
clone_size: NA
cdr3_nt: TGTGCCAGCAGCCAAGATAACGGAGGAGTTAACTATGGCTACACCTTC
cdr3_aa: CASSQDNGGVNYGYTF

d_call: TRBD1
v_call: TRBV11-2
j_call: TRBJ2-1
clone_size: NA
cdr3_nt: TGTGCCAGCACTACAGGGGCCAGGGGGTCGAATGAGCAGTTCTTC
cdr3_aa: CASTTGARGSNEQFF

d_call: TRBD1
v_call: TRBV25-1
j_call: TRBJ1-1
clone_size: NA
cdr3_nt: TGTGCCAGCAGTGAATATTCAGGCACAGGGGTAACTGAAGCTTTCTTT
cdr3_aa: CASSEYSGTGVTEAFF

d_call: NA
v_call: TRBV28
j_call: TRBJ1-5
clone_size: NA
cdr3_nt: TGTGCCAGCAGTCGACAGGTTAGTCAGCCCCAGCATTTT
cdr3_aa: CASSRQVSQPQHF

d_call: TRBD1
v_call: TRBV18
j_call: TRBJ1-1
clone_size: NA
cdr3_nt: TGTGCCAGCTCACTCCGGACAGGAGAGAACACTGAAGCTTTCTTT
cdr3_aa: CASSLRTGENTEAFF

d_call: TRBD1
v_call: TRBV5-6
j_call: TRBJ2-7
clone_size: NA
cdr3_nt: TGTGCCAGCAGCCCACGAAGAAACAGGGGATACGAGCAGTACTTC
cdr3_aa: CASSPRRNRGYEQYF

d_call: TRBD2
v_call: TRBV5-1
j_call: TRBJ2-1
clone_size: medium-sized
cdr3_nt: TGCGCCAGCAGCTTGGTACTAGCGGGAGTTGATGAGCAGTTCTTC
cdr3_aa: CASSLVLAGVDEQFF

d_call: NA
v_call: TRBV12-3/TRBV12-4
j_call: TRBJ1-2
clone_size: NA
cdr3_nt: TGTGCCAGCAGGCCGGGAGAGGTCTATGGCTACACCTTC
cdr3_aa: CASRPGEVYGYTF

d_call: TRBD1
v_call: TRBV6-6
j_call: TRBJ2-3
clone_size: few
cdr3_nt: TGTGCCAGCAGCGTACAGGGGTGGGCAGATACGCAGTATTTT
cdr3_aa: CASSVQGWADTQYF

d_call: TRBD2
v_call: TRBV6-5
j_call: TRBJ2-3
clone_size: few
cdr3_nt: TGTGCCAGCAGTTACAGGCGGGGGACAGATACGCAGTATTTT
cdr3_aa: CASSYRRGTDTQYF

d_call: NA
v_call: TRBV5-1
j_call: TRBJ1-3
clone_size: NA
cdr3_nt: TGCGCCAGCAGCTTGACAGGGAATTCTGGAAACACCATATATTTT
cdr3_aa: CASSLTGNSGNTIYF

d_call: NA
v_call: TRBV5-8
j_call: TRBJ1-2
clone_size: NA
cdr3_nt: TGTGCCAGCAGCTTGGAGCTTCGTTTCGGGGAAGGTGGCTACACCTTC
cdr3_aa: CASSLELRFGEGGYTF

d_call: TRBD2
v_call: TRBV28
j_call: TRBJ2-5
clone_size: NA
cdr3_nt: TGTGCCAGCAGTCCGCAACTAGCGGGAACGGGGGAGACCCAGTACTTC
cdr3_aa: CASSPQLAGTGETQYF

d_call: NA
v_call: TRBV7-3
j_call: TRBJ2-4
clone_size: NA
cdr3_nt: TGTGCCAGCAGCTTAACCGGGGGTAGTTCAAACATTCAGTACTTC
cdr3_aa: CASSLTGGSSNIQYF

d_call: NA
v_call: TRBV21-1
j_call: TRBJ2-7
clone_size: few
cdr3_nt: TGTGCCAGCAGCACAATGAAGGGGCCGGACAGTTGGACCTACGAGCAGTACTTC
cdr3_aa: CASSTMKGPDSWTYEQYF

d_call: NA
v_call: TRBV5-6
j_call: TRBJ1-1
clone_size: few
cdr3_nt: TGTGCCAGCAGCTTGGGCCTTACAGGGAGCACTGAAGCTTTCTTT
cdr3_aa: CASSLGLTGSTEAFF

d_call: NA
v_call: TRBV6-5
j_call: TRBJ1-6
clone_size: NA
cdr3_nt: TGTGCCAGCAGGCTCGGGGGGCGGAATTCACCCCTCCACTTT
cdr3_aa: CASRLGGRNSPLHF

d_call: NA
v_call: TRBV19
j_call: TRBJ1-3
clone_size: NA
cdr3_nt: TGTGCCAGTCGTACCACGACATCTGGAAACACCATATATTTT
cdr3_aa: CASRTTTSGNTIYF

d_call: TRBD1
v_call: TRBV6-4
j_call: TRBJ1-3
clone_size: NA
cdr3_nt: TGTGCCAGCAGGAGGGGGCCCGAAGGAAACACCATATATTTT
cdr3_aa: CASRRGPEGNTIYF

d_call: NA
v_call: TRBV6-2/TRBV6-3
j_call: TRBJ1-6
clone_size: NA
cdr3_nt: TGTGCCAGCAGTTACTCGGGGAGGAGCAGCTCCTATAATTCACCCCTCCACTTT
cdr3_aa: CASSYSGRSSSYNSPLHF

d_call: TRBD2
v_call: TRBV29-1
j_call: TRBJ2-5
clone_size: NA
cdr3_nt: TGCAGCGCCCCCGAAGCGGGAGTGGAGACCCAGTACTTC
cdr3_aa: CSAPEAGVETQYF

d_call: TRBD2
v_call: TRBV9
j_call: TRBJ2-3
clone_size: NA
cdr3_nt: TGTGCCAGCAGCGTTAGTAGCGGGGGGTCCTTTAGCACAGATACGCAGTATTTT
cdr3_aa: CASSVSSGGSFSTDTQYF

d_call: NA
v_call: TRBV30
j_call: TRBJ1-2
clone_size: NA
cdr3_nt: TGTGCCTTCCAAAGAGCTCCAGTGAGGTACGGCTACACCTTC
cdr3_aa: CAFQRAPVRYGYTF

d_call: NA
v_call: TRBV7-9
j_call: TRBJ1-2
clone_size: NA
cdr3_nt: TGTGCCAGCAGCATCTCCGGTAACTATGGCTACACCTTC
cdr3_aa: CASSISGNYGYTF

d_call: NA
v_call: TRBV7-8
j_call: TRBJ1-5
clone_size: NA
cdr3_nt: TGTGCCAGCAGCTTAAATGGCCCTCGTAAGCCCCAGCATTTT
cdr3_aa: CASSLNGPRKPQHF

d_call: TRBD1
v_call: TRBV11-2
j_call: TRBJ1-2
clone_size: NA
cdr3_nt: TGTGCCAGCAGCTATAGACAGGGCCTCTATGGCTACACCTTC
cdr3_aa: CASSYRQGLYGYTF

d_call: TRBD1
v_call: TRBV7-2
j_call: TRBJ2-7
clone_size: NA
cdr3_nt: TGTGCCAGCAGCTTAGTTTGGGACAGGAGTATCTTC
cdr3_aa: CASSLVWDRSIF

d_call: NA
v_call: TRBV30
j_call: TRBJ2-7
clone_size: NA
cdr3_nt: TGTGCCTGGAGTCTCCCGGACAGTTTAAATACCTACGAGCAGTACTTC
cdr3_aa: CAWSLPDSLNTYEQYF

d_call: NA
v_call: TRBV5-1
j_call: TRBJ2-1
clone_size: few
cdr3_nt: TGCGCCAGCAGCTTGGGGCTTTACTCCTACAATGAGCAGTTCTTC
cdr3_aa: CASSLGLYSYNEQFF

d_call: TRBD1
v_call: TRBV9
j_call: TRBJ2-1
clone_size: NA
cdr3_nt: TGTGCCAGCAGCGTAGAGGTATGGGACAGGGCTGGCAATGAGCAGTTCTTC
cdr3_aa: CASSVEVWDRAGNEQFF

d_call: NA
v_call: TRBV7-2
j_call: TRBJ2-1
clone_size: NA
cdr3_nt: TGTGCCAGCAGCTTAGACCCAGCCCCGCCGAGGGAGCAGTTCTTC
cdr3_aa: CASSLDPAPPREQFF

d_call: TRBD1
v_call: TRBV19
j_call: TRBJ1-5
clone_size: few
cdr3_nt: TGTGCCAGTATCCCAAATAGGGGACAGGGTTTCGCTCAGCCCCAGCATTTT
cdr3_aa: CASIPNRGQGFAQPQHF

d_call: NA
v_call: TRBV30
j_call: TRBJ1-2
clone_size: few
cdr3_nt: TGTGCCTGGAGATCTCCCGGTCCGCAACGCTACACCTTC
cdr3_aa: CAWRSPGPQRYTF

d_call: TRBD1
v_call: TRBV9
j_call: TRBJ2-7
clone_size: NA
cdr3_nt: TGTGCCAGCAGCAAAACGGGACAGGGTTCCTACGAGCAGTACTTC
cdr3_aa: CASSKTGQGSYEQYF

d_call: NA
v_call: TRBV27
j_call: TRBJ1-5
clone_size: once
cdr3_nt: TGTGCCAGCAGTCCGCGGTTCAGCAATCAGCCCCAGCATTTT
cdr3_aa: CASSPRFSNQPQHF